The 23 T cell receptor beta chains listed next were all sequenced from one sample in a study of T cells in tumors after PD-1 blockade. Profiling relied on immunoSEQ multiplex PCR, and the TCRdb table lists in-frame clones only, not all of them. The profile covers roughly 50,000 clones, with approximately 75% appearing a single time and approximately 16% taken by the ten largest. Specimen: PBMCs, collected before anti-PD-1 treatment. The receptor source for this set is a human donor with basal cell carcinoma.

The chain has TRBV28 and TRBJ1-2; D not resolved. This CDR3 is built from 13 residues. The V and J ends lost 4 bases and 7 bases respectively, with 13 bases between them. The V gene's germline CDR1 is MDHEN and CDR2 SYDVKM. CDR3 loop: CASSWRGVGGYTF. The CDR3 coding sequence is TGTGCCAGCAGTTGGCGGGGAGTAGGTGGCTACACCTTC.

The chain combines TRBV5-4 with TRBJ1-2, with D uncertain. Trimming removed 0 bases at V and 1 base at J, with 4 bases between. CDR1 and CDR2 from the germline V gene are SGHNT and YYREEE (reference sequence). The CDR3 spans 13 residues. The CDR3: CASSLDSNYGYTF. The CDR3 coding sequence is TGTGCCAGCAGCTTGGACAGTAACTATGGCTACACCTTC.

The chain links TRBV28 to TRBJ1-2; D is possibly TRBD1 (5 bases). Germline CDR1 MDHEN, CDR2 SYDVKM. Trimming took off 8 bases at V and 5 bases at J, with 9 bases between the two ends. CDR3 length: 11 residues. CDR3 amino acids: CASARQYGYTF. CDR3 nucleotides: TGTGCCAGCGCCCGACAGTATGGCTACACCTTC.

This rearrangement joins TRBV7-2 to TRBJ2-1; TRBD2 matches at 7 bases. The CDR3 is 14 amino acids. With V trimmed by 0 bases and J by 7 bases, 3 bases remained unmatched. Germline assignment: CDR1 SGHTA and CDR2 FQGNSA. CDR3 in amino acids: CASSLAGGVNEQFF. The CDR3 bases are TGTGCCAGCAGCTTAGCGGGGGGGGTGAATGAGCAGTTCTTC.

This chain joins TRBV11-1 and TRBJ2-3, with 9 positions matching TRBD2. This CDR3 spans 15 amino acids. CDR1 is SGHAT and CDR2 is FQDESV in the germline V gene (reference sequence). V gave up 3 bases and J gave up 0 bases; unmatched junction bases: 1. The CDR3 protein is CASSLLAGSTDTQYF. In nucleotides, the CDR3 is TGTGCCAGCAGCTTGCTAGCGGGGAGCACAGATACGCAGTATTTT.

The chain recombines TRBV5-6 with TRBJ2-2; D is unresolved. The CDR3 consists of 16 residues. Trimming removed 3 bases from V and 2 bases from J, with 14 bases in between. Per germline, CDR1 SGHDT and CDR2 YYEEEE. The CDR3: CASSSDGGPNTGELFF. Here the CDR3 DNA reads TGTGCCAGCAGCTCCGACGGCGGACCCAACACCGGGGAGCTGTTTTTT.

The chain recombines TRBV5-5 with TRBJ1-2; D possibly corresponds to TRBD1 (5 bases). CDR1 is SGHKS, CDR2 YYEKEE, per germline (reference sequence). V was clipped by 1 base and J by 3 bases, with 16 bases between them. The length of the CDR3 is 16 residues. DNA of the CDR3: TGTGCCAGCAGCTTGCGATCACAGGAGAAACACTATGGCTACACCTTC. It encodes CASSLRSQEKHYGYTF.

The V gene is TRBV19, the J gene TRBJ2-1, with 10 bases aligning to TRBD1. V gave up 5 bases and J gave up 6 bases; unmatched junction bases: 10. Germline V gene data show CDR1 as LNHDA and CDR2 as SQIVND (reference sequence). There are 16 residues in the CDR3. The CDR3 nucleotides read TGTGCCAGTAGTCCCCCCGGGACAGGGGTTTCCAATGAGCAGTTCTTC. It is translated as CASSPPGTGVSNEQFF.

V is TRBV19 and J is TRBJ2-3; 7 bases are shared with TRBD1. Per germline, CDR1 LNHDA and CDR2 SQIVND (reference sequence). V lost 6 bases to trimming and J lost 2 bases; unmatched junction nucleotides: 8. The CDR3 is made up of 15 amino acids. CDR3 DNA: TGTGCCAGTAGCCCCCGACAGGGTCCCACAGATACGCAGTATTTT. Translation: CASSPRQGPTDTQYF.

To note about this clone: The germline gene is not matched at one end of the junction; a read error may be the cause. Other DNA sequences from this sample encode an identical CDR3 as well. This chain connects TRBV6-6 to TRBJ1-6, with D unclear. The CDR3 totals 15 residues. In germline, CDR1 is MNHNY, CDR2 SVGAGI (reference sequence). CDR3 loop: CASRYRSSYNSPLHF. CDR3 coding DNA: TGCGCCAGCAGGTACAGAAGCTCCTATAATTCACCCCTCCACTTT.

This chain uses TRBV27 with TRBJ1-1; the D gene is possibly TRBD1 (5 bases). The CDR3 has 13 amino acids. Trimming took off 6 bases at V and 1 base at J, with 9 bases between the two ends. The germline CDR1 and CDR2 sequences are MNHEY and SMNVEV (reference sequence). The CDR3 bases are TGTGCCAGCAGGGGGACTGAGAACACTGAAGCTTTCTTT. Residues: CASRGTENTEAFF.

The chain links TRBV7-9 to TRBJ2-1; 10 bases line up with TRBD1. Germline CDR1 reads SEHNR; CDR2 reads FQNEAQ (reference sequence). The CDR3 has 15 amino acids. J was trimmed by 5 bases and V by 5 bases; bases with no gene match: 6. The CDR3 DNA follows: TGTGCCAGCAGCGCCGGGACAGGGGACCACAATGAGCAGTTCTTC. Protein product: CASSAGTGDHNEQFF.

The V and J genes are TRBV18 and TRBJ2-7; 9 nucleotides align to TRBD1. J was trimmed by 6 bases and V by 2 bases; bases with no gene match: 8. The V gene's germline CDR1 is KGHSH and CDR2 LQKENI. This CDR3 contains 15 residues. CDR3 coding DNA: TGTGCCAGCTCACCAATGGTGGGGACAGGGCGCGAGCAGTACTTC. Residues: CASSPMVGTGREQYF.

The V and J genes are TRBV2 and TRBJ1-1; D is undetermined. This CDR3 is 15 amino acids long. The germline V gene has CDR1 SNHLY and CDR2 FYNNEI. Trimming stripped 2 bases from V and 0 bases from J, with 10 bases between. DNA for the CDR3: TGTGCCAGCAGTGAACAGCTCGGGCTGAACACTGAAGCTTTCTTT. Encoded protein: CASSEQLGLNTEAFF. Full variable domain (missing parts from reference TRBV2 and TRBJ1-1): EPEVTQTPSHQVTQMGQEVILRCVPISNHLYFYWYRQILGQKVEFLVSFYNNEISEKSEIFDDQFSVERPDGSNFTLKIRSTKLEDSAMYFCASSEQLGLNTEAFFGQGTRLTVV.

CDR3 in DNA: TGTGCCAGCAGTACCCGGGACAGGGGGTCGAAGGAGACCCAGTACTTC. This translates into CASSTRDRGSKETQYF. This chain uses TRBV28 with TRBJ2-5; 11 bases match TRBD1. This CDR3 is built from 16 residues. Germline CDR1 and CDR2: MDHEN and SYDVKM. V trimming: 5 bases; J trimming: 5 bases; junction bases outside the gene matches: 10.

CDR3 DNA sequence: TGTGCCAGCAGTTCCCTTGGGGGAATTGGCTACACCTTC. Encoded protein: CASSSLGGIGYTF. This chain links TRBV27 with TRBJ1-2, with D possibly being TRBD1 (5 bases). Trimming took 4 bases from V and 7 from J, leaving 13 bases between them. The CDR3 runs 13 residues. Germline CDR1 reads MNHEY; CDR2 reads SMNVEV (reference sequence).

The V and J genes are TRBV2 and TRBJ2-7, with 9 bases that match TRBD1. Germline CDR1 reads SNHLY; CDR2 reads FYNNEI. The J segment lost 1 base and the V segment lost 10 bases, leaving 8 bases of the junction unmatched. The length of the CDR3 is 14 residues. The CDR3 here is CAKGKTGGSYEQYF. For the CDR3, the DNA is TGTGCCAAGGGGAAGACAGGGGGATCCTACGAGCAGTACTTC.

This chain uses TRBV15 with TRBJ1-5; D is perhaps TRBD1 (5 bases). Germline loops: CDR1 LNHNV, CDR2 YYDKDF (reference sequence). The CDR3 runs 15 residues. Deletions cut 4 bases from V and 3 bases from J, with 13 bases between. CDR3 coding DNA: TGTGCCACCAGCACAGAACCCAGGGCCAATCAGCCCCAGCATTTT. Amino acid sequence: CATSTEPRANQPQHF.

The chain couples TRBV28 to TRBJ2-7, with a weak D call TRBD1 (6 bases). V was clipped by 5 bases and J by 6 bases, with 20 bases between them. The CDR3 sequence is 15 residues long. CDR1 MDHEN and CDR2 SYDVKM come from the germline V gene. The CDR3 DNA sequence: TGTGCCAGCAGTACTCAGGGGATCGCTTTTTTCGAGCAGTACTTC. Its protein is CASSTQGIAFFEQYF.

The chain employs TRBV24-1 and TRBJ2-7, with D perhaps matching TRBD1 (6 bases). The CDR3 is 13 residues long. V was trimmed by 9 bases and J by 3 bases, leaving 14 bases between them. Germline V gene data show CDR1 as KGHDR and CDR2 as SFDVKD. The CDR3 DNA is TGTGCCACCCAGAGGGGCAGGGGCTACGAGCAGTACTTC. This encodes CATQRGRGYEQYF.

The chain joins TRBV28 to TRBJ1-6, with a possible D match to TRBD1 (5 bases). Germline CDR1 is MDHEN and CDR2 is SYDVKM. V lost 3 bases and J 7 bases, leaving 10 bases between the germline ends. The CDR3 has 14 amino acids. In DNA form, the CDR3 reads TGTGCCAGCAGTTTGGGGACGGCGAATTCACCCCTCCACTTT. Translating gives CASSLGTANSPLHF.

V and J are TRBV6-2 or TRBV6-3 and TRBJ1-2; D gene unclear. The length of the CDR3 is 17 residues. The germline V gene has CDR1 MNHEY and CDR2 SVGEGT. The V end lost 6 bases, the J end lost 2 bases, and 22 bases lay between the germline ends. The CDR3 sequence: CASSPPQVSNPNYGYTF. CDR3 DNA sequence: TGTGCCAGCAGCCCTCCTCAGGTGTCGAATCCGAACTATGGCTACACCTTC.

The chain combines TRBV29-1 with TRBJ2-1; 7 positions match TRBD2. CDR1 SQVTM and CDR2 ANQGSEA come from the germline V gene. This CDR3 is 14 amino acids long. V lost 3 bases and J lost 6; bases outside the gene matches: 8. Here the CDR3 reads CSVDRAGEGNEQFF. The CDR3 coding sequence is TGCAGCGTTGATCGGGCGGGAGAGGGCAATGAGCAGTTCTTC.